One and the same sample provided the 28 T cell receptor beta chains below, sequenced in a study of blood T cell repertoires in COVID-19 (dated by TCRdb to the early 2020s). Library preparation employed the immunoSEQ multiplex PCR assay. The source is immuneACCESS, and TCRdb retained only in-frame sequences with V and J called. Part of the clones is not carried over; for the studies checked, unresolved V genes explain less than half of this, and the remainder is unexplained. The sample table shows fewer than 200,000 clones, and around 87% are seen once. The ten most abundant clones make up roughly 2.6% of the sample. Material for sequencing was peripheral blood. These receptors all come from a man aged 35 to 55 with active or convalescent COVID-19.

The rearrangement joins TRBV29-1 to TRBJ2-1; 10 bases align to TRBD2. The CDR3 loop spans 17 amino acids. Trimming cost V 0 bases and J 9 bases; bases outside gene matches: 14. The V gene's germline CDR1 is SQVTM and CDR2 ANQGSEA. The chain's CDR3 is CSVEDRLSGGASSEQFF. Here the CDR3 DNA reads TGCAGCGTTGAAGATCGCCTAAGCGGGGGGGCTTCTTCTGAGCAGTTCTTC.

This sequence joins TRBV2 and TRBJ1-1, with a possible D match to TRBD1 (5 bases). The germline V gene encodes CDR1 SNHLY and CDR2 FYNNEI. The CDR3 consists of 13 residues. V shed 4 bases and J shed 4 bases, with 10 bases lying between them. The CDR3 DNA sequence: TGTGCCAGCAGTGTGGACAAGAGCACTGAAGCTTTCTTT. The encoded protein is CASSVDKSTEAFF. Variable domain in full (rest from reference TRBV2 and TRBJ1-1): EPEVTQTPSHQVTQMGQEVILRCVPISNHLYFYWYRQILGQKVEFLVSFYNNEISEKSEIFDDQFSVERPDGSNFTLKIRSTKLEDSAMYFCASSVDKSTEAFFGQGTRLTVV.

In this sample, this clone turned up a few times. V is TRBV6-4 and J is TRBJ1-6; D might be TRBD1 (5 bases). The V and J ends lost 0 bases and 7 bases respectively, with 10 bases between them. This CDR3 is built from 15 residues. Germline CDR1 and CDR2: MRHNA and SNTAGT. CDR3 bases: TGTGCCAGCAGTGACTCGTGGGGGGGAAATTCACCCCTCCACTTT. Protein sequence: CASSDSWGGNSPLHF.

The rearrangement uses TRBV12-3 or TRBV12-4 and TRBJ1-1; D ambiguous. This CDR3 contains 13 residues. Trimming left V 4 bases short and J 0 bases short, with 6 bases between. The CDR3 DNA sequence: TGTGCCAGCAGTTCATCAGTGAACACTGAAGCTTTCTTT. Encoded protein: CASSSSVNTEAFF.

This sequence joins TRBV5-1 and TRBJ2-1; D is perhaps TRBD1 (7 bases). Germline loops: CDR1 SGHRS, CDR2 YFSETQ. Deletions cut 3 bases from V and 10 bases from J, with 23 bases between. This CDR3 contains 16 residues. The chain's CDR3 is CASSSQGGSGGEEQFF. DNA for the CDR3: TGCGCCAGCAGCTCCCAGGGGGGCTCCGGGGGTGAAGAGCAGTTCTTC. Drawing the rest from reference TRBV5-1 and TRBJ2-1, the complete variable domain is KAGVTQTPRYLIKTRGQQVTLSCSPISGHRSVSWYQQTPGQGLQFLFEYFSETQRNKGNFPGRFSGRQFSNSRSEMNVSTLELGDSALYLCASSSQGGSGGEEQFFGPGTRLTVL.

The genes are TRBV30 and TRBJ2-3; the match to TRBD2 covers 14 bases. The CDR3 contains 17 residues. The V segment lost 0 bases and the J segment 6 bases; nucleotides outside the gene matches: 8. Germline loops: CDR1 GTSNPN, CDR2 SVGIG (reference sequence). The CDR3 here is CAWSVDRTSGGRDTQYF. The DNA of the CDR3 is TGTGCCTGGAGTGTAGACCGGACTAGCGGGGGGAGGGATACGCAGTATTTT.

The CDR3 is CASSEAGGAGLYGYTF. The CDR3 DNA is TGTGCCAGCAGTGAAGCTGGGGGGGCAGGACTTTATGGCTACACCTTC. The V gene is TRBV2, the J gene TRBJ1-2; a possible D gene is TRBD1 (6 bases). CDR1 is SNHLY and CDR2 is FYNNEI in the germline V gene. The CDR3 extends over 16 amino acids. Trimming left V 0 bases short and J 5 bases short, with 16 bases between.

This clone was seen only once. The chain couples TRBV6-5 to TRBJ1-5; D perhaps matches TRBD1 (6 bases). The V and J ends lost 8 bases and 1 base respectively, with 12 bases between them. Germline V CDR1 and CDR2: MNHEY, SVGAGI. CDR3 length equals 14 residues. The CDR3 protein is CASVGTLSNQPQHF. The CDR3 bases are TGTGCCAGCGTCGGGACACTGAGCAATCAGCCCCAGCATTTT.

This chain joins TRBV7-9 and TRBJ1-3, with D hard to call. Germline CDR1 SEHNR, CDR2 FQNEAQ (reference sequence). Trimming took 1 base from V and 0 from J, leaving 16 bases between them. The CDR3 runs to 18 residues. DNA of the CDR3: TGTGCCAGCAGCTTAGTTCTGACTGTCGAGTTCTCTGGAAACACCATATATTTT. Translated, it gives CASSLVLTVEFSGNTIYF. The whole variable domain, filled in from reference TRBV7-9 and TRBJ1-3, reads DTGVSQNPRHKITKRGQNVTFRCDPISEHNRLYWYRQTLGQGPEFLTYFQNEAQLEKSRLLSDRFSAERPKGSFSTLEIQRTEQGDSAMYLCASSLVLTVEFSGNTIYFGEGSWLTVV.

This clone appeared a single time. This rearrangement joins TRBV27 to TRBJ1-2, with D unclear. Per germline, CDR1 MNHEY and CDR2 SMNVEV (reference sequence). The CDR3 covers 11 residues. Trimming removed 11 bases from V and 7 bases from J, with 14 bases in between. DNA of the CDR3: TGTGCCTCTGGCGGTGGCTTTGGCTACACCTTC. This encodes CASGGGFGYTF.

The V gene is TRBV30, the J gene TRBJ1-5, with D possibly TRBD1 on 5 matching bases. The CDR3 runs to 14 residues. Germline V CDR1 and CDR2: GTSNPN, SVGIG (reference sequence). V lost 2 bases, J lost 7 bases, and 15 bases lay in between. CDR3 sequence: CAWSPRGMQQPQHF. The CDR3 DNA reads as TGTGCCTGGAGTCCACGGGGGATGCAACAGCCCCAGCATTTT.

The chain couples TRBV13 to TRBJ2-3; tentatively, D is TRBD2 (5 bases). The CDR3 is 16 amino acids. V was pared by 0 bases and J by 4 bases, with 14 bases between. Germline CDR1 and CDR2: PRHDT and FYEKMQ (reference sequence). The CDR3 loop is CASSLGRGGDPDTQYF. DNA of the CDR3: TGTGCCAGCAGCTTAGGCCGAGGAGGAGATCCAGATACGCAGTATTTT. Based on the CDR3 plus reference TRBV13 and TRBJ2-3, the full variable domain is AAGVIQSPRHLIKEKRETATLKCYPIPRHDTVYWYQQGPGQDPQFLISFYEKMQSDKGSIPDRFSAQQFSDYHSELNMSSLELGDSALYFCASSLGRGGDPDTQYFGPGTRLTVL.

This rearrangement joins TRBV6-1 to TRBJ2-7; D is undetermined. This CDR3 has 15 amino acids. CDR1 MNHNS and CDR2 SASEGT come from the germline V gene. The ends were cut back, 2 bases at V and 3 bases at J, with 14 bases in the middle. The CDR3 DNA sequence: TGTGCCAGCAGTGAATTGGGCCAACGCCGCTACGAGCAGTACTTC. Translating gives CASSELGQRRYEQYF.

The CDR3 DNA sequence: TGCGCCAGCAGAAGACAGAGCTTATCCTACGAGCAGTACTTC. Translating it yields CASRRQSLSYEQYF. This chain uses TRBV4-1 with TRBJ2-7; tentatively, D is TRBD1 (5 bases). Trimming removed 6 bases at V and 1 base at J, with 13 bases between. Germline CDR1 is MGHRA and CDR2 is YSYEKL. The CDR3 length is 14 residues.

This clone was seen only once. The CDR3 DNA follows: TGTGCCAGCAGCCAAGACAGGGGGCGACGAGACGAGCAGTACTTC. This encodes CASSQDRGRRDEQYF. The chain links TRBV3-1 (or the pseudogene TRBV3-2) to TRBJ2-7; 8 bases fit TRBD1. Trimming removed 0 bases from V and 5 bases from J; junction bases left unmatched: 6. The CDR3 is 15 amino acids. CDR1 LGHDT and CDR2 YNNKEL come from the germline V gene (reference sequence).

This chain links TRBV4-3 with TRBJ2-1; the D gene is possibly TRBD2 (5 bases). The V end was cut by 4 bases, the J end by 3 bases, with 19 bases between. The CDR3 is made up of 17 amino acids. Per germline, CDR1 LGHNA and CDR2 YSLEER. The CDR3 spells CASSRRRQRISYNEQFF. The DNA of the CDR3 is TGCGCCAGCAGCCGCCGGCGGCAGCGGATAAGCTACAATGAGCAGTTCTTC.

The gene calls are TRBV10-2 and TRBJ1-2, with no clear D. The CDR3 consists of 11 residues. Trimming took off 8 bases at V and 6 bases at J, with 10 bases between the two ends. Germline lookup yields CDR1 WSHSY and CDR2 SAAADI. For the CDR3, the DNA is TGCGCCAGCGGTTCCGGGGATGGCTACACCTTC. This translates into CASGSGDGYTF.

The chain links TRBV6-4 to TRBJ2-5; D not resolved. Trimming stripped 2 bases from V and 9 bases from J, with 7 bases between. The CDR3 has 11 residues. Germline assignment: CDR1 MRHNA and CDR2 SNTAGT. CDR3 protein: CASSDGRAQYF. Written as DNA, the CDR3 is TGTGCCAGCAGTGACGGCCGGGCCCAGTACTTC.

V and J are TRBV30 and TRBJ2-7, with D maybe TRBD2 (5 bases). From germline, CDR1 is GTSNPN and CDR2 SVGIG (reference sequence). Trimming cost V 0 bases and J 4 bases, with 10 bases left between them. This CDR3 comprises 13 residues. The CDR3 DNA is TGTGCCTGGAGTGTAGGAAGCGGTTACGAGCAGTACTTC. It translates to CAWSVGSGYEQYF.

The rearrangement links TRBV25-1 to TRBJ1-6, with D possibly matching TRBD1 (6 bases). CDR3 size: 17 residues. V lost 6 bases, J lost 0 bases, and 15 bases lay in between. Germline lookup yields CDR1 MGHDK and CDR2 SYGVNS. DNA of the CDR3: TGTGCCAGCAGCGACAGGTTAGGGAGCTCCTATAATTCACCCCTCCACTTT. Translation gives CASSDRLGSSYNSPLHF.

In nucleotides, the CDR3 is TGCGCCAGCAGCCCGTCTAACAGGGCCTACGAGCAGTACTTC. Translated: CASSPSNRAYEQYF. The V and J genes are TRBV4-1 and TRBJ2-7; D perhaps matches TRBD1 (6 bases). The CDR3 is made up of 14 amino acids. V was clipped by 4 bases and J by 2 bases, with 12 bases between them. CDR1 is MGHRA and CDR2 is YSYEKL in the germline V gene.

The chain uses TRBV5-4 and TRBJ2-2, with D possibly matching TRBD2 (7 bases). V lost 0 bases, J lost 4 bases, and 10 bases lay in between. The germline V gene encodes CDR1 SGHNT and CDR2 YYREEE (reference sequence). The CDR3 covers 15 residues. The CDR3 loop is CASSLEGGGTGELFF. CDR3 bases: TGTGCCAGCAGCTTGGAAGGGGGGGGCACCGGGGAGCTGTTTTTT.

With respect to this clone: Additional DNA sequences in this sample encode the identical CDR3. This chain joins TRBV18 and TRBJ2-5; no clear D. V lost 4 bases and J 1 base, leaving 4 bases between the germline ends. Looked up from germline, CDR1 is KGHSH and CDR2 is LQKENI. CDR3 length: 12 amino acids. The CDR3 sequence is CASSRGQETQYF. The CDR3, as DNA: TGTGCCAGCTCACGCGGCCAAGAGACCCAGTACTTC.

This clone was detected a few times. The CDR3 DNA follows: TGCGCCAGCACTTTGACCCCAGGCTTTCAGGGTGGCTACACCTTC. It encodes CASTLTPGFQGGYTF. The gene calls are TRBV5-1 and TRBJ1-2; maybe TRBD1 (5 bases). The V and J ends lost 6 bases and 7 bases respectively, with 22 bases between them. Germline CDR1 and CDR2: SGHRS and YFSETQ. The CDR3 is 15 residues long.

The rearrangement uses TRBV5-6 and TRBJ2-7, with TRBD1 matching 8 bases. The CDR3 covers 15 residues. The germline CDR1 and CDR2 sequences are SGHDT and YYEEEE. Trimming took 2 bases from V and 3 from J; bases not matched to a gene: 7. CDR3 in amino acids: CASSFIGQGNYEQYF. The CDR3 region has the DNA TGTGCCAGCAGCTTTATTGGACAGGGTAACTACGAGCAGTACTTC.

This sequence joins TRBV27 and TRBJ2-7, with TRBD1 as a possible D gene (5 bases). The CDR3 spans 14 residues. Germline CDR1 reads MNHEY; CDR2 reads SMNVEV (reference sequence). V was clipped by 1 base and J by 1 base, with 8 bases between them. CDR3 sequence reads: CASSLLGQSYEQYF. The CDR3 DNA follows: TGTGCCAGCAGTTTATTGGGGCAGTCCTACGAGCAGTACTTC.

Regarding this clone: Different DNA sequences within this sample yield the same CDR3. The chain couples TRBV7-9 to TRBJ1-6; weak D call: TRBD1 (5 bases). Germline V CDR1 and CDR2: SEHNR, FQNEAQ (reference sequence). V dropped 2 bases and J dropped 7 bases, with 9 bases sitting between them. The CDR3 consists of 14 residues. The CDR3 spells CASSLQGGNSPLHF. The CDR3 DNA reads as TGTGCCAGCAGCTTACAGGGAGGAAATTCACCCCTCCACTTT.

DNA for the CDR3: TGTGCCAGCACCCCCACTAGCGGGGTTGGAGATACGCAGTATTTT. Its protein product is CASTPTSGVGDTQYF. The chain is built from TRBV6-5 and TRBJ2-3; 10 bases match TRBD2. This CDR3 is built from 15 residues. Germline V gene sequence: CDR1 MNHEY, CDR2 SVGAGI. V was pared by 7 bases and J by 5 bases, with 9 bases of the junction left unmatched.